This T cell receptor beta chain was found in a study of T cells in Graves' hyperthyroidism and ophthalmopathy. CDR3 length: 14 amino acids. From germline, CDR1 is SNHLY and CDR2 FYNNEI. Trimming cost V 6 bases and J 5 bases, with 13 bases left between them. This clonotype has at least ten counts. TCR beta CDR3 sequences were amplified from RNA transcripts. The HTBI primer set drove a first-round RT-PCR of the TCR CDR3. TCRdb reprocessed the multiplex PCR reads with MiXCR, giving one entry per CDR3 protein. The sample yields 350,000 to 400,000 distinct CDR3 sequences, around 13% seen once. Patients counted as stable if ophthalmopathy did not develop within 18 months. The source of the PBMCs was less than 12 ml of fresh peripheral blood.

This sequence was found in a woman aged 55-70 years with Graves' hyperthyroidism. Specimen: blood. The chain uses TRBV2 and TRBJ1-4; D is perhaps TRBD1 (6 bases). In nucleotides, the CDR3 is TGTGCCAGCAGACTACAGGGAGGGAATGAAAAACTGTTTTTT. Its translation: CASRLQGGNEKLFF.